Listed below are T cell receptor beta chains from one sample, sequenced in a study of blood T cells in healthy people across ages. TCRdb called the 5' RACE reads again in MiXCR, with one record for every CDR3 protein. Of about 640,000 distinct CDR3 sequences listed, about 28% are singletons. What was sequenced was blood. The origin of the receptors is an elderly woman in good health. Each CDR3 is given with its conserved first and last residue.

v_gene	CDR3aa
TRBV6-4	CASSDSRGQETQYF
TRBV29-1	CSVLAGEAYEQYF
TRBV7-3	CASSLMGQGYGQYF
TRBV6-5	CASSRGGGGNEQYF
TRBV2	CASSDPRVYGELFF
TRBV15	CATSRRARAGTSAETQYF
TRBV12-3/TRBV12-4	CASRRTVGADAQYF
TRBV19	CASSEQGAYEKLFF
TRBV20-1	CSARRGNEQFF
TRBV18	CASSDKYSNQPQHF
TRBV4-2	CASSQDLGEAGGAPDTQYF
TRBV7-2	CASSSRGWGGERLFF
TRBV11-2	CASSLDFLGNIQYF
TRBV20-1	CSARDRGDSDTEAFF
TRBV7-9	CASTITTGRDGYTF
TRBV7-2	CASSLIGEPSSYEQYF
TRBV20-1	CSAREAEGFQETQYF
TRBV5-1	CASSLAPGTGQETQYF
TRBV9	CASSVATDRNTEAFF
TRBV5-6	CASSFRLAGATDTQYF
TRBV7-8	CASTADSGSYEQYF
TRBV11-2	CASSSPGGLKAYNEQFF
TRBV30	CAWSAGTGSMDTQYF
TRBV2	CASSEDLWASTEAFF
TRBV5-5	CASSPLAGSMNEQFF
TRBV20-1	CSARAAEVSNEKLFF
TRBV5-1	CASSKGINYGYTF
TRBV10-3	CATQDEGGSYEQYF
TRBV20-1	CSAMRQDFNTEAFF
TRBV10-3	CAISDPNSAGQRISYEQYF
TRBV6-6	CASRLQDNEQFF